One sample yielded the 3 T cell receptor beta chains listed below, sequenced in a study of CD8 T cells in ankylosing spondylitis. Each CDR3 protein gets one entry after TCRdb re-called the 5' RACE reads with MiXCR. The table includes 300,000 to 350,000 distinct CDR3 sequences, roughly 15% detected once. Sequenced sample: blood, either unsorted or a sorted T cell fraction (not recorded which). The source of these receptors is a male donor with ankylosing spondylitis or in good health (not recorded which).

In its sample, this clonotype was seen a few times. The gene calls are TRBV5-4 and TRBJ1-2; tentatively, D is TRBD1 (5 bases). Looked up from germline, CDR1 is SGHNT and CDR2 is YYREEE (reference sequence). The CDR3 sequence is 11 residues long. The ends were cut back, 4 bases at V and 6 bases at J, with 7 bases in the middle. This chain's CDR3 is CASSAGNGYTF. Written as DNA, the CDR3 is TGTGCCAGCAGCGCAGGGAATGGCTACACCTTC.

The chain couples TRBV5-6 to TRBJ2-7; no firm D call. Trimming took off 1 base at V and 2 bases at J, with 10 bases between the two ends. This CDR3 contains 14 residues. Germline CDR1 is SGHDT and CDR2 is YYEEEE. The chain's CDR3 is CASSLYERTYEQYF. Here the CDR3 DNA reads TGTGCCAGCAGCTTGTACGAACGGACCTACGAGCAGTACTTC.

The chain employs TRBV5-5 and TRBJ2-3; TRBD1 or TRBD2 may be the D gene (5 bases each). V was clipped by 4 bases and J by 6 bases, with 15 bases between them. This CDR3 contains 14 residues. Germline V gene sequence: CDR1 SGHKS, CDR2 YYEKEE (reference sequence). The CDR3 DNA sequence: TGTGCCAGCAGCGGAACTAGGTGGGGCGATACGCAGTATTTT. This translates into CASSGTRWGDTQYF.